Sequencing of this TCR beta chain was carried out in a study of memory CD4+ T cells and cytomegalovirus serostatus. This clone has a handful of counts. Its specificity is not known. Assay: immunoSEQ multiplex PCR; the TCRdb copy retains only in-frame clones and omits some. The sample lists 48,000 or so clones; around 80% were seen once. Single viable CD3+CD4+CD8-CD45RO+ cells were sorted as the memory CD4+ T cells. The V gene's germline CDR1 is MGHRA and CDR2 YSYEKL. This CDR3 is 19 amino acids long. V lost 1 base, J lost 2 bases, and 15 bases stayed unmatched. Study-level points and caveats: CD4+ memory repertoires contained about 40% of the roughly 160 reported CMV TCRbeta sequences.

The V gene is TRBV4-1, the J gene TRBJ2-3; TRBD2 matches 7 bases. The sample comprised memory CD4+ T cells from blood. This receptor was identified in an adult in good health and CMV-seronegative. DNA for the CDR3: TGCGCCAGCAGCCAAGCTCCGGGATCGACAGCGGGGCTCACAGATACGCAGTATTTT. This codes for CASSQAPGSTAGLTDTQYF.